This T cell receptor beta chain was recovered during a study of T cells after yellow fever vaccination. Study-level information: SMART-Seq v4 Ultra Low Input served to prepare low-cell-number fractions.

Germline V gene lookup returns CDR1 SGHRS and CDR2 YFSETQ. Trimming removed 0 bases at V and 3 bases at J, with 14 bases between. This CDR3 spans 16 amino acids. General study points: Researchers cautioned that FACS-sorted repertoires could harbor abundant clonotypes contaminating from the bulk population.

This clonotype was seen more than once but under ten times. What it binds is not known. Template switching by 5'RACE produced TCR cDNA, adding a universal primer site and UMIs. TCRdb ran MiXCR on the 5' RACE reads and lists one entry per CDR3 protein. Among 550,000 or so distinct CDR3 sequences, 15% to 20% were seen once, and the ten largest hold approximately 15%. This chain uses TRBV5-1 with TRBJ2-3, with D perhaps given as TRBD1 or TRBD2 (5 bases each). The starting material was PBMCs, obtained 15 days after the yellow fever booster vaccination. The TCR was taken from a man aged 25-45 years who received the YFV17D yellow fever vaccine. CDR3 sequence: CASSLGASGGTDTQYF. The CDR3 nucleotides are TGCGCCAGCAGCTTGGGGGCGTCTGGGGGTACAGATACGCAGTATTTT.